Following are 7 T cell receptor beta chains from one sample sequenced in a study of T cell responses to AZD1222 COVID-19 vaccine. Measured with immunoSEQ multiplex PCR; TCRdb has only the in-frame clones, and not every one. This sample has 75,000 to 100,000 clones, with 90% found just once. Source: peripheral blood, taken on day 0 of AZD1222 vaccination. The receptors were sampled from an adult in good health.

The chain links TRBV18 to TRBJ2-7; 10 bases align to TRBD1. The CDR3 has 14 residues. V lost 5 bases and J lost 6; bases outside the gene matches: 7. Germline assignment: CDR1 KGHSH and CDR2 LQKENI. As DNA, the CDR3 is TGTGCCAGCTCATCCGGGACAGGGGCTTTCGAGCAGTACTTC. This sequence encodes CASSSGTGAFEQYF.

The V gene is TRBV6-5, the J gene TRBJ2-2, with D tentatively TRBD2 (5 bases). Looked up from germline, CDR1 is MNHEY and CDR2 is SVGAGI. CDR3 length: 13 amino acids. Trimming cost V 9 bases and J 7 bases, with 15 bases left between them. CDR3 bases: TGTGCCAGTGGGTTGCTCGGGGTCGGGGAGCTGTTTTTT. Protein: CASGLLGVGELFF.

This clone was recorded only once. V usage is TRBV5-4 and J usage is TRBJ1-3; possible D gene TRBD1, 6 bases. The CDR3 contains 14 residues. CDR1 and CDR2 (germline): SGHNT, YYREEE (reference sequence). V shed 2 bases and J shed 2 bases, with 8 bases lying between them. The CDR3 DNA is TGTGCCAGCAGCTTAAAGGGGGCTGGAAACACCATATATTTT. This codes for CASSLKGAGNTIYF.

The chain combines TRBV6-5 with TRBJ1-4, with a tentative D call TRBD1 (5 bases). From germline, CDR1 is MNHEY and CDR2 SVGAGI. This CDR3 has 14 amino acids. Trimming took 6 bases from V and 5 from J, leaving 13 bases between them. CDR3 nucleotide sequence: TGTGCCAGCAGCGGGACTGCCCTAAATGAAAAACTGTTTTTT. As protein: CASSGTALNEKLFF.

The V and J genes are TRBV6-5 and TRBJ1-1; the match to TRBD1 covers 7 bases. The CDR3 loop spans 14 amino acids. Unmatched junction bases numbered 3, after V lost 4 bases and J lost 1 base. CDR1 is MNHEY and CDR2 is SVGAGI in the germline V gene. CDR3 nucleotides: TGTGCCAGCAGTTCTCGGACAGGGAACACTGAAGCTTTCTTT. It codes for CASSSRTGNTEAFF.

This CDR3 reads CASSRTGYGYTF. The CDR3 DNA is TGTGCCAGCAGCCGGACAGGCTATGGCTACACCTTC. This chain joins TRBV9 and TRBJ1-2, with 7 bases matching TRBD1. This CDR3 spans 12 amino acids. Per the germline V gene, CDR1 is SGDLS and CDR2 is YYNGEE. The ends lost 4 bases at V and 4 bases at J; junction bases unmatched: 1.

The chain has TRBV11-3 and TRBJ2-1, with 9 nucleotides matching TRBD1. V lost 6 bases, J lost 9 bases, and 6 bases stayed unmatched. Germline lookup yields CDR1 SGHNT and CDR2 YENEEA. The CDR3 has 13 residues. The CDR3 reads CASRGQGSGEQFF. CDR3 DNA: TGTGCCAGCAGAGGACAGGGGAGTGGTGAGCAGTTCTTC. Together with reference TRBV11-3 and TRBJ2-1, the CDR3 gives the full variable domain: EAGVVQSPRYKIIEKKQPVAFWCNPISGHNTLYWYLQNLGQGPELLIRYENEEAVDDSQLPKDRFSAERLKGVDSTLKIQPAELGDSAVYLCASRGQGSGEQFFGPGTRLTVL.